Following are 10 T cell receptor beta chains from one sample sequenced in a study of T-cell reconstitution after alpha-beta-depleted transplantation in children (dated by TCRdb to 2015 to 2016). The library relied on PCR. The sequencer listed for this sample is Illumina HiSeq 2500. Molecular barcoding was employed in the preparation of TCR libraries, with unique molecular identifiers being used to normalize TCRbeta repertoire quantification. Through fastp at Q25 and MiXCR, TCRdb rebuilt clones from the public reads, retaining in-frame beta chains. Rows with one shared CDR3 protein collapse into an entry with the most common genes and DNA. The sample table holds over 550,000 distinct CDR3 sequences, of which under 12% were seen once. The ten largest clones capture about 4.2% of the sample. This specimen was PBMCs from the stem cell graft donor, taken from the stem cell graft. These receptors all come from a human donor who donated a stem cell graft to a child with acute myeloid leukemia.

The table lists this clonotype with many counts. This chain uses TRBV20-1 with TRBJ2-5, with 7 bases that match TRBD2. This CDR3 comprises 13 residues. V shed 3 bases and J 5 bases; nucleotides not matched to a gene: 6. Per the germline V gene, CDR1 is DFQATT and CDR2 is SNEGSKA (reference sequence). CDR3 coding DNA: TGCAGTGCTAGGGGAGGGCCAGTGGAGACCCAGTACTTC. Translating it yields CSARGGPVETQYF.

DNA for the CDR3: TGCAGTGCTACCGTGGGGACTAGCGGGAGCAATGAGCAGTTCTTC. This sequence encodes CSATVGTSGSNEQFF. This sequence joins TRBV20-1 and TRBJ2-1, with 14 bases fitting TRBD2. V was pared by 4 bases and J by 6 bases, with 5 bases of the junction left unmatched. Germline V lookup: CDR1 DFQATT, CDR2 SNEGSKA (reference sequence). CDR3 length equals 15 residues.

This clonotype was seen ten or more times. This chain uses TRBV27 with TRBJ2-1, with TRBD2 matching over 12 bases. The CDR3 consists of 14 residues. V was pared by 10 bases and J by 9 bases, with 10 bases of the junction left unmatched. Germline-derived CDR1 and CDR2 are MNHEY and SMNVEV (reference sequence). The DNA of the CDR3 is TGTGCCACCACGACTAGCGGGAGACTTGGTGAGCAGTTCTTC. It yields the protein CATTTSGRLGEQFF.

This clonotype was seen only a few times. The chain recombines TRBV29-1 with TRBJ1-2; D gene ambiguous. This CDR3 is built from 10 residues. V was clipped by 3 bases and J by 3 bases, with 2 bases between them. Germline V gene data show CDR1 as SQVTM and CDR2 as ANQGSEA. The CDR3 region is CSVDYYGYTF. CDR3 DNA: TGCAGCGTTGACTACTATGGCTACACCTTC.

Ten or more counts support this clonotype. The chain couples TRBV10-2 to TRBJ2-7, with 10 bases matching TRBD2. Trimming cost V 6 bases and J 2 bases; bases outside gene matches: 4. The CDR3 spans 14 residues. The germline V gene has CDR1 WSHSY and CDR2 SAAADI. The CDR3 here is CASRELAGTYEQYF. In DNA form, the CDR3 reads TGCGCCAGCAGAGAACTAGCGGGAACCTACGAGCAGTACTTC.

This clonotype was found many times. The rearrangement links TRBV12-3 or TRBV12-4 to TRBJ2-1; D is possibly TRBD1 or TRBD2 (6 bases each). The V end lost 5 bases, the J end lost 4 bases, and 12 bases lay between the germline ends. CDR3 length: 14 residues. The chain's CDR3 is CASSRLGGYNEQFF. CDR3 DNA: TGTGCCAGCAGTAGACTAGGGGGATACAATGAGCAGTTCTTC.

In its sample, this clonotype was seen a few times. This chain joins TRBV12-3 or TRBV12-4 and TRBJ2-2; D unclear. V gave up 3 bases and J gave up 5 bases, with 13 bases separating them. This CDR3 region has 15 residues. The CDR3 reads CASSFWKGSTGELFF. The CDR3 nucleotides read TGTGCCAGCAGTTTCTGGAAGGGAAGTACCGGGGAGCTGTTTTTT.

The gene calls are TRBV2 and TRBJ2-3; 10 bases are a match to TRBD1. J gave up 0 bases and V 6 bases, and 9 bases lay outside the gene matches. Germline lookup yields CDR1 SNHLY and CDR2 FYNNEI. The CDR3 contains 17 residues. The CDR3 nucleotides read TGTGCCAGCAGCTCAAGACAGGGGGCATCTAGCACAGATACGCAGTATTTT. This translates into CASSSRQGASSTDTQYF.

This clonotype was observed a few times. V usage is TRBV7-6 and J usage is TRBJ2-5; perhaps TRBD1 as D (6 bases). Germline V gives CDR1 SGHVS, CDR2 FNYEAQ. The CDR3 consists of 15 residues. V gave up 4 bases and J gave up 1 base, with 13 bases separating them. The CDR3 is CASSSQGLTQETQYF. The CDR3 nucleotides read TGTGCCAGCAGCTCCCAGGGGCTGACCCAAGAGACCCAGTACTTC.

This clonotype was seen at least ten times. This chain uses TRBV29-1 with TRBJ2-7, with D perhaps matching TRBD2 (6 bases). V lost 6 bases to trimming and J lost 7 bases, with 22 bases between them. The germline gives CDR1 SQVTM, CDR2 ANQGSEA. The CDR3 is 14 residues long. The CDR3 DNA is TGCAGCGTCCAAAGAGGGGACTTGCTGGGGGAGCAGTACTTC. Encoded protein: CSVQRGDLLGEQYF.